This entry describes one T cell receptor (beta chain). Its antigen remains unidentified. The entry originates in a study of T cell responses to AZD1222 COVID-19 vaccine. General study findings and limits: At 160-218 and 743-854, vaccine-associated CD4 TCRs were dominant, and they spanned spike. Repertoires were sampled only after the peak T cell response. Donor demographics were predominantly white British with a female majority; clonal diversity may be underestimated. Close to half of all spike-specific TCRs reportedly target regions of the variants that are unmutated.

The repertoire was sequenced with immunoSEQ multiplex PCR; TCRdb's copy has only in-frame clones and lacks some. The sample includes tens of thousands of clones, about 90% of them seen just once. The length of the CDR3 is 14 residues. Germline V CDR1 and CDR2: KGHDR, SFDVKD. With 4 bases clipped from V and 6 bases from J, the junction kept 7 bases outside the gene matches. The V gene is TRBV24-1, the J gene TRBJ1-2, with 7 bases fitting TRBD1. Material: peripheral blood, obtained on day 0 of MenACWY control vaccination. This TCR was recovered from an adult in good health. In nucleotides, the CDR3 is TGTGCCACCAGTGACCCGACAGGGTTAAATGGCTACACCTTC. Protein: CATSDPTGLNGYTF.